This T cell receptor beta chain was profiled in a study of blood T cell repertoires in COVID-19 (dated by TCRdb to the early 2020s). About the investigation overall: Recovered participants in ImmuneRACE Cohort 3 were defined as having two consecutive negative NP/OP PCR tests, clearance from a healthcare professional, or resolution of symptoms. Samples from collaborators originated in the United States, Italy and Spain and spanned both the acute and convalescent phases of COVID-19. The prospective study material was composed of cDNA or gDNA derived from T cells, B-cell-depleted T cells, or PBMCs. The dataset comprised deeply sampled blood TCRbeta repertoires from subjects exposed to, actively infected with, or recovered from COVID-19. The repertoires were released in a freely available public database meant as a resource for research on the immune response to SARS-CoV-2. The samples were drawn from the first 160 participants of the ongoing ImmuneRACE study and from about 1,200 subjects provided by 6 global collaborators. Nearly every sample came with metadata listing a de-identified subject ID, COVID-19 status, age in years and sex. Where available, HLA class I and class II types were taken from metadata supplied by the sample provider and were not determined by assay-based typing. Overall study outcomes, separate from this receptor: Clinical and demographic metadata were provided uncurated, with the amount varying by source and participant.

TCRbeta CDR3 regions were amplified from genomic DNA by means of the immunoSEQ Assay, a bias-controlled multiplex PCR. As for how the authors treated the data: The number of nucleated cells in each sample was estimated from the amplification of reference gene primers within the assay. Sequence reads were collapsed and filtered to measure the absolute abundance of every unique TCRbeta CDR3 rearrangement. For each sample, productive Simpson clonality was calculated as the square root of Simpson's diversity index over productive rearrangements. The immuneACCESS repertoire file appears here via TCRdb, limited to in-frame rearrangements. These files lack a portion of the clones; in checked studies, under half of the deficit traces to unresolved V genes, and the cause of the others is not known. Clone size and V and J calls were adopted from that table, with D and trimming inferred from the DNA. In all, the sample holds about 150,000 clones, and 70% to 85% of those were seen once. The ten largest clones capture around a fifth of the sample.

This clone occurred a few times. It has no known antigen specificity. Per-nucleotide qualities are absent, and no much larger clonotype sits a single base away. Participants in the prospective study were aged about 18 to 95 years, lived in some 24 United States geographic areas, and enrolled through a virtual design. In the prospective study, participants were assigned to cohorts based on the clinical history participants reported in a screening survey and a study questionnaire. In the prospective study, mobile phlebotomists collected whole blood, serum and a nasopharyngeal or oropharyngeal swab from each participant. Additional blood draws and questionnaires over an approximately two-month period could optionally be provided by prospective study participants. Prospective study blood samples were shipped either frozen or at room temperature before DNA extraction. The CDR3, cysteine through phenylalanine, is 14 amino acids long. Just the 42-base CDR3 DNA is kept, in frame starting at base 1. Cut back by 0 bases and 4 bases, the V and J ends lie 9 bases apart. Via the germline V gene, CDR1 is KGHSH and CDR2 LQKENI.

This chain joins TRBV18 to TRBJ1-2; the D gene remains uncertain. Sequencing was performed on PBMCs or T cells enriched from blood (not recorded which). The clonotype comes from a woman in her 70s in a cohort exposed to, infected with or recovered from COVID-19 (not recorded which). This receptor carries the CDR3 CASSPPAVRYGYTF. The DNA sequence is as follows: TGTGCCAGCTCACCACCTGCAGTTCGCTATGGCTACACCTTC.